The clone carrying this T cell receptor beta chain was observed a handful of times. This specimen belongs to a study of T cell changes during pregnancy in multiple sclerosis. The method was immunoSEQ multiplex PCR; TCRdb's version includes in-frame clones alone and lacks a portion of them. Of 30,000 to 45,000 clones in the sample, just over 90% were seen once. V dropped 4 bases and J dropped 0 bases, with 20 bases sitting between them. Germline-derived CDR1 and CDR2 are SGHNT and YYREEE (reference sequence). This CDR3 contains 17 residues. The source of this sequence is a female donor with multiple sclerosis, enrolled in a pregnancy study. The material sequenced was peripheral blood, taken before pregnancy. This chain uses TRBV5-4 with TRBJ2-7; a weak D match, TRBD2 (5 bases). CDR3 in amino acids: CASSDPHRGYSSYEQYF. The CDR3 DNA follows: TGTGCCAGCAGCGATCCTCATCGGGGATATAGCTCCTACGAGCAGTACTTC.